Below, 8 T cell receptor beta chains from the same sample are listed, as sequenced in a study of shared clonotypes between healthy human individuals. Clones were sequenced by immunoSEQ multiplex PCR, and TCRdb holds only the in-frame ones, with some missing. Found here are some 1.4 million clones, roughly 96% of them singletons; the top ten hold over 1%. Sequencing input: naive CD4+ T cells sorted from blood. Subset of the sample: CD45RA+ positively selected. The receptors originated from a young man in good health.

Points on this clone: This specimen includes other DNA sequences encoding the same CDR3. This rearrangement joins TRBV27 to TRBJ2-7; the D call may be TRBD1 or TRBD2 (5 bases each). Trimming removed 2 bases from V and 5 bases from J, with 7 bases in between. Per germline, CDR1 MNHEY and CDR2 SMNVEV (reference sequence). CDR3 length: 12 residues. The DNA of the CDR3 is TGTGCCAGCAGTTTAGAGGGGAACGAGCAGTACTTC. Amino acids: CASSLEGNEQYF.

This rearrangement joins TRBV4-1 to TRBJ2-3; 12 nucleotides align to TRBD2. J was trimmed by 4 bases and V by 4 bases; bases with no gene match: 9. Germline V gene data show CDR1 as MGHRA and CDR2 as YSYEKL. CDR3 size: 17 residues. The CDR3 spells CASSRLGLAGPPDTQYF. CDR3 coding DNA: TGCGCCAGCAGCCGCCTCGGACTAGCGGGGCCACCAGATACGCAGTATTTT.

The V call is TRBV2, the J call TRBJ2-1; D is ambiguous. Germline CDR1 and CDR2: SNHLY and FYNNEI. This CDR3 comprises 12 residues. The V gene lost 3 bases and the J gene lost 9 bases, with 9 bases spanning the gap. DNA for the CDR3: TGTGCCAGCAGTGAGTTCGCTGGTGAGCAGTTCTTC. This codes for CASSEFAGEQFF.

The table lists this clone with a count of one. The chain is built from TRBV6-5 and TRBJ1-1; D is unclear. The germline V gene encodes CDR1 MNHEY and CDR2 SVGAGI. The CDR3 consists of 12 residues. The V and J ends lost 2 bases and 8 bases respectively, with 9 bases between them. The CDR3 DNA sequence: TGTGCCAGCAGTTACGAGGCAGGAGAAGCTTTCTTT. It specifies CASSYEAGEAFF.

The rearrangement joins TRBV7-6 to TRBJ2-1; TRBD2 matches 14 bases. The CDR3 covers 21 residues. The germline CDR1 and CDR2 sequences are SGHVS and FNYEAQ. With V trimmed by 6 bases and J by 1 base, 17 bases remained unmatched. CDR3 nucleotide sequence: TGTGCCAGCAGTTTAAACAATCCGGGACTAGCGGGAGCCTCGTCCTACAATGAGCAGTTCTTC. Its translation is CASSLNNPGLAGASSYNEQFF.

The gene calls are TRBV7-9 and TRBJ2-1, with 13 bases that match TRBD2. Germline loops: CDR1 SEHNR, CDR2 FQNEAQ (reference sequence). V lost 5 bases and J lost 4; bases outside the gene matches: 8. The CDR3 consists of 17 residues. The CDR3 spells CASSTGGLAGSYNEQFF. In nucleotides, the CDR3 is TGTGCCAGCAGCACTGGGGGACTAGCGGGATCTTACAATGAGCAGTTCTTC.

The V gene is TRBV6-5, the J gene TRBJ2-7, with D uncertain. CDR1 is MNHEY, CDR2 SVGAGI, per germline. The CDR3 loop spans 14 amino acids. With 0 bases removed from V and 3 bases from J, the gap between germline ends came to 9 bases. This CDR3 reads CASSYSGLYYEQYF. The CDR3 DNA reads TGTGCCAGCAGTTACTCGGGCTTATACTACGAGCAGTACTTC.

The rearrangement uses TRBV5-5 and TRBJ2-7; D ambiguous. The CDR3 length is 12 residues. From germline, CDR1 is SGHKS and CDR2 YYEKEE (reference sequence). Trimming took 1 base from V and 5 from J, leaving 7 bases between them. The CDR3 sequence: CASSLHFHEQYF. The CDR3 region has the DNA TGTGCCAGCAGCTTGCACTTCCACGAGCAGTACTTC. Based on the CDR3 plus reference TRBV5-5 and TRBJ2-7, the full variable domain is DAGVTQSPTHLIKTRGQQVTLRCSPISGHKSVSWYQQVLGQGPQFIFQYYEKEERGRGNFPDRFSARQFPNYSSELNVNALLLGDSALYLCASSLHFHEQYFGPGTRLTVT.